Listed below are T cell receptor beta chains from one sample, sequenced in a study of cytomegalovirus exposure and HLA in healthy donors. Profiling relied on immunoSEQ multiplex PCR, and the TCRdb table lists in-frame clones only, not all of them. The sample consists of 190,000 or so clones, around 81% of them appearing once. Specimen: PBMCs. The receptors were sampled from a woman aged 50 to 65 in good health and CMV-seropositive. Each CDR3 is given without its conserved first and last residue. Size values are once, few and many counts, or a class for expanded clones, and some rows have none.

v_gene: TRBV15; j_gene: TRBJ1-1; abundance: -; CDR3aa: ATSRRGRWGEGDTEAF
v_gene: TRBV5-1; j_gene: TRBJ2-7; abundance: once; CDR3aa: ASARKVADLPYEQY
v_gene: TRBV29-1; j_gene: TRBJ2-3; abundance: -; CDR3aa: SVVRGGGTDTQY
v_gene: TRBV18; j_gene: TRBJ1-1; abundance: -; CDR3aa: ASSPDRVNTEAF
v_gene: TRBV7-2; j_gene: TRBJ1-5; abundance: -; CDR3aa: ASSFISNQPQH
v_gene: TRBV18; j_gene: TRBJ1-1; abundance: -; CDR3aa: ASSPTGTGVGTEAF
v_gene: TRBV18; j_gene: TRBJ1-2; abundance: -; CDR3aa: ASSRTGGTNYGYT
v_gene: TRBV10-2; j_gene: TRBJ2-2; abundance: -; CDR3aa: ASGLAVTGELF
v_gene: TRBV28; j_gene: TRBJ2-5; abundance: -; CDR3aa: ASARVGTGSNWYQETQY
v_gene: TRBV4-2; j_gene: TRBJ2-7; abundance: -; CDR3aa: ASSQDSSQVYEQY
v_gene: TRBV27; j_gene: TRBJ1-3; abundance: -; CDR3aa: ASSLSSRSAGNTIY
v_gene: TRBV30; j_gene: TRBJ2-7; abundance: -; CDR3aa: AWSWGQGKNSYEQY
v_gene: TRBV30; j_gene: TRBJ1-1; abundance: -; CDR3aa: AWSKGAIMAF
v_gene: TRBV4-3; j_gene: TRBJ1-6; abundance: -; CDR3aa: ASSQDLNRGYASPLH
v_gene: TRBV13; j_gene: TRBJ2-1; abundance: -; CDR3aa: ASRRLVSPDNEQF
v_gene: TRBV6-5; j_gene: TRBJ2-1; abundance: once; CDR3aa: ASSGGLFRNEQF
v_gene: TRBV6-4; j_gene: TRBJ1-5; abundance: -; CDR3aa: ASAQDPNQPQH
v_gene: TRBV5-1; j_gene: TRBJ1-1; abundance: -; CDR3aa: ASRPQGWNTEAF
v_gene: TRBV18; j_gene: TRBJ2-3; abundance: -; CDR3aa: ASSPLPRSSTDTQY
v_gene: TRBV7-9; j_gene: TRBJ1-2; abundance: -; CDR3aa: ASSSTPNRVGYT
v_gene: TRBV28; j_gene: TRBJ1-1; abundance: few; CDR3aa: ASLHRGTEAF
v_gene: TRBV6-1; j_gene: TRBJ1-2; abundance: -; CDR3aa: ASSEAPLSYGYT
v_gene: TRBV5-6; j_gene: TRBJ2-1; abundance: -; CDR3aa: ASSDLARANEQF
v_gene: TRBV30; j_gene: TRBJ2-2; abundance: -; CDR3aa: AWSPQPTGELF
v_gene: TRBV5-1; j_gene: TRBJ2-2; abundance: -; CDR3aa: ASSSFRGSNTGELF